This is a list of T cell receptor beta chains from one sample in a study of blood T cells in healthy people across ages. TCRdb used MiXCR to reprocess the 5' RACE reads, holding one entry per CDR3 protein. The sample includes 2 million or so distinct CDR3 sequences, around half of them seen just once. Sample: blood. All receptors come from a middle-aged woman in good health. Each CDR3 is given with its conserved first and last residue. Each record gives: CDR3 protein, CDR3 DNA, J gene, D gene, V gene, clone size. A D gene is named only where the DNA matches it firmly. Expanded clones get a size class; other rows say once, few or many, or leave the size out.

CDR3 protein: CASSVGSGGARETQYF
CDR3 DNA: TGTGCCAGCAGTGTAGGTAGCGGGGGGGCGAGAGAGACCCAGTACTTC
J gene: TRBJ2-5
D gene: TRBD2
V gene: TRBV2
clone size: few

CDR3 protein: CASSHSTYEQYF
CDR3 DNA: TGTGCCAGCAGTCATTCGACCTACGAGCAGTACTTC
J gene: TRBJ2-7
D gene: NA
V gene: TRBV7-9
clone size: few

CDR3 protein: CSPNRDRGFSEQFF
CDR3 DNA: TGCAGTCCGAACCGGGACAGGGGATTCAGTGAGCAGTTCTTC
J gene: TRBJ2-1
D gene: TRBD1
V gene: TRBV20-1
clone size: few

CDR3 protein: CASSVGPSGRNEQFF
CDR3 DNA: TGTGCCAGCAGCGTAGGCCCTAGCGGAAGAAATGAGCAGTTCTTC
J gene: TRBJ2-1
D gene: TRBD2
V gene: TRBV9
clone size: few

CDR3 protein: CATSDTGTGRMKTQYF
CDR3 DNA: TGTGCCACCAGTGATACCGGGACAGGGCGCATGAAGACCCAGTACTTC
J gene: TRBJ2-5
D gene: TRBD1
V gene: TRBV24-1
clone size: NA

CDR3 protein: CASRPQGDTQYF
CDR3 DNA: TGTGCCAGCAGACCACAGGGAGATACGCAGTATTTT
J gene: TRBJ2-3
D gene: NA
V gene: TRBV28
clone size: NA

CDR3 protein: CASSLVGWPGREETQYF
CDR3 DNA: TGTGCCAGCAGCTTAGTTGGATGGCCGGGGAGGGAAGAGACCCAGTACTTC
J gene: TRBJ2-5
D gene: TRBD2
V gene: TRBV7-6
clone size: NA

CDR3 protein: CASGGWGANVLTF
CDR3 DNA: TGTGCCAGCGGCGGGTGGGGGGCCAACGTCCTGACTTTC
J gene: TRBJ2-6
D gene: NA
V gene: TRBV6-6
clone size: NA

CDR3 protein: CASSPTRWETQYF
CDR3 DNA: TGTGCCAGCAGCCCGACTAGGTGGGAGACCCAGTACTTC
J gene: TRBJ2-5
D gene: NA
V gene: TRBV5-6
clone size: few

CDR3 protein: CSARDHGGPPNEQFF
CDR3 DNA: TGCAGTGCTAGAGATCACGGGGGTCCCCCCAATGAGCAGTTCTTC
J gene: TRBJ2-1
D gene: NA
V gene: TRBV20-1
clone size: NA

CDR3 protein: CASSVTPGLGSSSYNEQFF
CDR3 DNA: TGTGCCAGCAGCGTAACCCCGGGACTAGGGTCGAGCTCCTACAATGAGCAGTTCTTC
J gene: TRBJ2-1
D gene: TRBD2
V gene: TRBV9
clone size: NA

CDR3 protein: CASSVETWGNEQFF
CDR3 DNA: TGTGCCAGCAGCGTGGAAACCTGGGGCAATGAGCAGTTCTTC
J gene: TRBJ2-1
D gene: NA
V gene: TRBV9
clone size: NA

CDR3 protein: CASSQPPRSEQYF
CDR3 DNA: TGTGCCAGCAGCCAACCGCCCCGTTCCGAGCAGTACTTC
J gene: TRBJ2-7
D gene: NA
V gene: TRBV14
clone size: NA

CDR3 protein: CASSQDRSGGYGYTF
CDR3 DNA: TGTGCCAGCAGCCAAGATAGGTCAGGGGGCTATGGCTACACCTTC
J gene: TRBJ1-2
D gene: TRBD1
V gene: TRBV4-2
clone size: few

CDR3 protein: CSARVGDNYNEQFF
CDR3 DNA: TGCAGTGCTAGAGTAGGGGACAACTACAATGAGCAGTTCTTC
J gene: TRBJ2-1
D gene: NA
V gene: TRBV20-1
clone size: NA

CDR3 protein: CASSQGGATQYF
CDR3 DNA: TGCGCCAGCAGCCAAGGGGGGGCCACCCAGTACTTC
J gene: TRBJ2-5
D gene: NA
V gene: TRBV4-3
clone size: NA

CDR3 protein: CASSQEGRGAPQETQYF
CDR3 DNA: TGCGCCAGCAGCCAAGAGGGGAGGGGGGCCCCACAAGAGACCCAGTACTTC
J gene: TRBJ2-5
D gene: NA
V gene: TRBV4-1
clone size: few

CDR3 protein: CSARDRVWSGELFF
CDR3 DNA: TGCAGTGCTAGGGACAGGGTTTGGTCCGGGGAGCTGTTTTTT
J gene: TRBJ2-2
D gene: TRBD1
V gene: TRBV20-1
clone size: NA

CDR3 protein: CASTYPGTGGTYNEQFF
CDR3 DNA: TGTGCCAGCACCTACCCCGGGACAGGGGGAACCTACAATGAGCAGTTCTTC
J gene: TRBJ2-1
D gene: TRBD1
V gene: TRBV28
clone size: few

CDR3 protein: CASSSNRGIHEQYF
CDR3 DNA: TGCGCCAGCAGCTCCAACAGGGGGATCCACGAGCAGTACTTC
J gene: TRBJ2-7
D gene: TRBD1
V gene: TRBV5-1
clone size: NA

CDR3 protein: CASSFLAWDRGPMNTEAFF
CDR3 DNA: TGTGCCAGCAGCTTTCTAGCCTGGGACAGGGGGCCCATGAACACTGAAGCTTTCTTT
J gene: TRBJ1-1
D gene: TRBD1
V gene: TRBV7-8
clone size: NA